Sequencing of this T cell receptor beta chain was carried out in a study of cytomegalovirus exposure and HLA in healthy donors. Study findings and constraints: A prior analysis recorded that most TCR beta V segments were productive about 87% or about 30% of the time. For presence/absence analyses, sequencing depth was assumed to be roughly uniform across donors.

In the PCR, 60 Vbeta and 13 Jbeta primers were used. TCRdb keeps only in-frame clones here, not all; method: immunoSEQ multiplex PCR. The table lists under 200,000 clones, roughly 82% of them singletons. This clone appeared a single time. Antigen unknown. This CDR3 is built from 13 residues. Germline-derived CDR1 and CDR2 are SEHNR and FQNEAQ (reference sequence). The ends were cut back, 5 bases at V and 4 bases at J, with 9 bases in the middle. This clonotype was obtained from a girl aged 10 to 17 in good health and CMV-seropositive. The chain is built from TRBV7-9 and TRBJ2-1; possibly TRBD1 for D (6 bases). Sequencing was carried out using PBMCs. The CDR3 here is CASSQGHYNEQFF. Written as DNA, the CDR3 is TGTGCCAGCAGCCAGGGACATTACAATGAGCAGTTCTTC.